This is a list of T cell receptor beta chains from one sample in a study of T cells after yellow fever vaccination. TCRdb processed the 5' RACE reads anew with MiXCR; each CDR3 protein has one entry. The repertoire holds approximately 610,000 distinct CDR3 sequences, less than 20% seen once, with around 16% in the top ten. The input for sequencing was PBMCs, taken around 5 days after the first yellow fever vaccination. The receptors originated from a man aged 18 to 29 who received the YFV17D yellow fever vaccine. Both conserved end residues are part of each CDR3.

j_gene	v_gene	CDR3aa
TRBJ2-7	TRBV4-1	CASSQELAGGLEEQYF
TRBJ1-5	TRBV7-2	CASSHGTGGGQPQHF
TRBJ1-5	TRBV3-1	CASSQAYGQNQPQHF
TRBJ2-5	TRBV18	CASSPNGGALTQYF
TRBJ1-2	TRBV7-3	CASSSDRYGYTF
TRBJ2-7	TRBV5-6	CASSGGGRQEQYF
TRBJ2-1	TRBV6-1	CASSRDYKTNNEQFF
TRBJ2-3	TRBV7-9	CASSLNWTTHDTQYF
TRBJ1-1	TRBV2	CASRVSVPNTEAFF
TRBJ2-2	TRBV6-1	CASTRRDRGTGELFF
TRBJ2-3	TRBV5-1	CASSPGTGRVADTQYF
TRBJ2-3	TRBV20-1	CSARDGLAGGPDTQYF
TRBJ1-6	TRBV12-3/TRBV12-4	CASSFFGTGGSPLHF
TRBJ1-1	TRBV4-3	CASSQDRQGRYEAFF
TRBJ2-7	TRBV12-3/TRBV12-4	CASRTTEQGYEQYF
TRBJ1-1	TRBV29-1	CSVVGVWNTEAFF
TRBJ2-1	TRBV12-3/TRBV12-4	CASSLVRVAPHEQFF
TRBJ2-7	TRBV12-3/TRBV12-4	CASSFGVSRDRDYEQYF
TRBJ2-1	TRBV5-6	CASSLFTSGILYSYNEQFF